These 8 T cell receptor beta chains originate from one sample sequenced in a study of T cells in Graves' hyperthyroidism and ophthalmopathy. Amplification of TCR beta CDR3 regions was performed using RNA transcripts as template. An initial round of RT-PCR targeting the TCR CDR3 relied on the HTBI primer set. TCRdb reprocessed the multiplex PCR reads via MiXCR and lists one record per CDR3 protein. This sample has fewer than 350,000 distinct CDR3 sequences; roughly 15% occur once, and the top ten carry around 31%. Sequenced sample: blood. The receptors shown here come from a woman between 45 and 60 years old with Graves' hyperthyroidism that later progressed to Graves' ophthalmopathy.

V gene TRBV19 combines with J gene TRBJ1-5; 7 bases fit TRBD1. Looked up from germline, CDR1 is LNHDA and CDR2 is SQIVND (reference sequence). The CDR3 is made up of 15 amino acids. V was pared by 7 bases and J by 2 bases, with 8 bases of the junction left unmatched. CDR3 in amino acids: CASKDRVFRNQPQHF. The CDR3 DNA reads TGTGCCAGTAAAGACAGGGTGTTTCGCAATCAGCCCCAGCATTTT.

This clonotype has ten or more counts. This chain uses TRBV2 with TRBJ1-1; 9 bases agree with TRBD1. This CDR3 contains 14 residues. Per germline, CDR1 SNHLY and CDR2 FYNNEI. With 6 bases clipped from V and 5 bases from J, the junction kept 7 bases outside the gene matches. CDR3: CASRDRTGVTEAFF. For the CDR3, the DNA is TGTGCCAGCAGAGACCGGACAGGGGTTACTGAAGCTTTCTTT.

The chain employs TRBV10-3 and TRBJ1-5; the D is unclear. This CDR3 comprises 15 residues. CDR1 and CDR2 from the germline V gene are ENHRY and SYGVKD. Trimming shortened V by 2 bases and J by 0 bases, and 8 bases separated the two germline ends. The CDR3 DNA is TGTGCCATCAGTGAGGGGGATTATAGCAATCAGCCCCAGCATTTT. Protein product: CAISEGDYSNQPQHF.

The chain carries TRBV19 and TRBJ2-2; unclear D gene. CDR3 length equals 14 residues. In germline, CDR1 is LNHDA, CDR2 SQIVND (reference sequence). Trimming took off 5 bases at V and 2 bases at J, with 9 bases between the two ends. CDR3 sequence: CASSEEQNTGELFF. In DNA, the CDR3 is TGTGCCAGTAGTGAGGAGCAAAACACCGGGGAGCTGTTTTTT.

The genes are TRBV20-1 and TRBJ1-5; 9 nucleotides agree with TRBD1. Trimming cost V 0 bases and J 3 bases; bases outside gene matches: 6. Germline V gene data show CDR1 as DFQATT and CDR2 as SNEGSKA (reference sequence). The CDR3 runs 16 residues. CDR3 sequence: CSARERGQGDNQPQHF. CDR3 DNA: TGCAGTGCTAGAGAGAGGGGACAGGGAGACAATCAGCCCCAGCATTTT.

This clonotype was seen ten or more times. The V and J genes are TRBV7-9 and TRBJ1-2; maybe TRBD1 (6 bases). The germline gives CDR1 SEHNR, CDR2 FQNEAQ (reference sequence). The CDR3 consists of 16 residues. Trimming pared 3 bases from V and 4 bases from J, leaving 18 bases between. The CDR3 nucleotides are TGTGCCAGCAGCTTTGCGAGGGGACACGGGACCTATGGCTACACCTTC. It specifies CASSFARGHGTYGYTF. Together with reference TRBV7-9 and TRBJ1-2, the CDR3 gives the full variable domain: DTGVSQNPRHKITKRGQNVTFRCDPISEHNRLYWYRQTLGQGPEFLTYFQNEAQLEKSRLLSDRFSAERPKGSFSTLEIQRTEQGDSAMYLCASSFARGHGTYGYTFGSGTRLTVV.

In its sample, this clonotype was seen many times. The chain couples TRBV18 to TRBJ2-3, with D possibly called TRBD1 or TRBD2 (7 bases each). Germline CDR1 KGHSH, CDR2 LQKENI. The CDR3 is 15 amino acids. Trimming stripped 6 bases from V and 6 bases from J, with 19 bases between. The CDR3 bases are TGTGCCAGCTCCCCGCCAGGGGGGGGATGGGATACGCAGTATTTT. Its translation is CASSPPGGGWDTQYF.

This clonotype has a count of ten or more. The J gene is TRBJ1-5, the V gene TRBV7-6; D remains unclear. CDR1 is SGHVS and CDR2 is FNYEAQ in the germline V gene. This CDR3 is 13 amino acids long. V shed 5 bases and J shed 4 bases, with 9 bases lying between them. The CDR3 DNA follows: TGTGCCAGCAGCCCTTCAGAGAATCAGCCCCAGCATTTT. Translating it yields CASSPSENQPQHF.